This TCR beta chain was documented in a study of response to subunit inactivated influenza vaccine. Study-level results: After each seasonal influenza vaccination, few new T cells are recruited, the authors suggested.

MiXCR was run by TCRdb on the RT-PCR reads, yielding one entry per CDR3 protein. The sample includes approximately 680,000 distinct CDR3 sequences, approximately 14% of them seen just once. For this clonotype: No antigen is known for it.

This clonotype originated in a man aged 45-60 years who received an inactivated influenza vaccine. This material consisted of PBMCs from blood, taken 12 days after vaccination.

The CDR3 sequence is CASSQDARGKETQYF. CDR3 bases: TGCGCCAGCAGCCAAGATGCGCGGGGAAAGGAGACCCAGTACTTC. V gene TRBV4-3 combines with J gene TRBJ2-5; TRBD2 is a possible D gene (6 bases). V was cut by 0 bases and J by 5 bases, with 13 bases left in between. From germline, CDR1 is LGHNA and CDR2 YSLEER. The CDR3 contains 15 residues.